Here is one T cell receptor beta chain with its context. There is no known antigen for this receptor. Nothing much larger sits one base from this clone, and base qualities are not available. Cut back by 5 bases and 5 bases, the V and J ends lie 18 bases apart. The CDR3, cysteine through phenylalanine, is 15 amino acids long. The DNA shown is the 45-base CDR3, in frame from base 1. Reading the germline V gene gives CDR1 SGHRS and CDR2 YFSETQ. The immunoSEQ Assay, a bias-controlled multiplex PCR, was used to amplify TCRbeta CDR3 regions from genomic DNA. As for the original processing: Within the assay, amplification of reference gene primers was used to estimate how many nucleated cells each sample contained. Sequence reads were collapsed and filtered to measure the absolute abundance of every unique TCRbeta CDR3 rearrangement. Productive Simpson clonality was computed per sample as the square root of Simpson's diversity index over productive rearrangements. TCRdb re-hosts the immuneACCESS table, in-frame sequences only. Its copies lack some clones; in the studies checked, an unresolved V gene accounts for under half of them, and the cause for the rest is not known. V and J calls and clone size are those listed in that table; D and trimming were worked out from the DNA. Counted in this sample were around 130,000 clones; around four fifths of them appeared once. The ten biggest clones cover around 10% of the sample.

The sample is drawn from a study of blood T cell repertoires in COVID-19 (dated by TCRdb to 2018 to 2021). In the study overall: Samples from collaborators originated in the United States, Italy and Spain and spanned both the acute and convalescent phases of COVID-19. Where HLA class I and class II types were available, the types were taken from metadata supplied by the sample provider, not from assay-based typing. The dataset comprised deeply sampled blood TCRbeta repertoires from subjects exposed to, actively infected with, or recovered from COVID-19. The prospective study material was composed of cDNA or gDNA derived from T cells, B-cell-depleted T cells, or PBMCs. The repertoires were released in a freely available public database intended as a resource for research on the immune response to SARS-CoV-2. Nearly every sample came with metadata listing a de-identified subject ID, COVID-19 status, age in years and sex. Samples were obtained from the ongoing ImmuneRACE study (first 160 participants) and from roughly 1,300 subjects provided by 6 global collaborators.

Overall study outcomes, separate from this receptor: The quantity of clinical and demographic metadata differed by source and by participant and was supplied without curation.

Collaborating institutions collected whole blood in K2EDTA tubes following their own protocols. For TCRbeta analysis, collaborator samples were shipped as frozen whole blood, as isolated PBMCs, or as DNA extracted from either sample type. What was sequenced was peripheral blood. The sequence links TRBV5-1 to TRBJ2-3; TRBD1 is perhaps the D gene, given 6 matching bases. The receptor comes from a human donor in a cohort sampled during active COVID-19. The sequenced DNA: TGCGCCAGCAGGAGAGGGGGAACGGAAAGAGATACGCAGTATTTT. Translated, it reads CASRRGGTERDTQYF. The variable domain in full, with residues beyond the CDR3 obtained from the reference TRBV5-1 and TRBJ2-3 genes, is KAGVTQTPRYLIKTRGQQVTLSCSPISGHRSVSWYQQTPGQGLQFLFEYFSETQRNKGNFPGRFSGRQFSNSRSEMNVSTLELGDSALYLCASRRGGTERDTQYFGPGTRLTVL.